Listed below are T cell receptor beta chains from one sample, sequenced in a study of T cell changes during pregnancy in multiple sclerosis. Assay used: immunoSEQ multiplex PCR; TCRdb lists only in-frame clones, some missing. The sample comprises tens of thousands of clones, about 91% of which are singletons, and about 0.3% rests with the top ten. Specimen: CD4+ T cells from peripheral blood mononuclear cells, collected in the third trimester of pregnancy. The source is a female donor in good health, enrolled as a control in a pregnancy study. CDR3s include the opening cysteine and the closing phenylalanine or tryptophan. The order of the fields is V gene, J gene, D gene, clone size, CDR3 DNA, CDR3 protein. D genes are given only for firm matches. The size field is filled for only some rows; it gives once, few, many or a size class.

V gene: TRBV7-3
J gene: TRBJ2-5
D gene: TRBD1
clone size: .
CDR3 DNA: TGTGCCAGCAGCGACGGGACAGTCGGCGGGACCCAGTACTTC
CDR3 protein: CASSDGTVGGTQYF

V gene: TRBV4-2
J gene: TRBJ1-4
D gene: TRBD1
clone size: .
CDR3 DNA: TGTGCCAGCAGCCAAGGGGACAGGGAGGGGAATAATGAAAAACTGTTTTTT
CDR3 protein: CASSQGDREGNNEKLFF

V gene: TRBV7-2
J gene: TRBJ2-2
D gene: .
clone size: once
CDR3 DNA: TGTGCCAGCAGCCAAGGGGGTTTCGACACCGGGGAGCTGTTTTTT
CDR3 protein: CASSQGGFDTGELFF

V gene: TRBV12-5
J gene: TRBJ2-2
D gene: TRBD1
clone size: .
CDR3 DNA: TGTGCTAGTGGCCTGGGACAGGGGGCCGGCGGGGAGCTGTTTTTT
CDR3 protein: CASGLGQGAGGELFF

V gene: TRBV7-2
J gene: TRBJ1-2
D gene: TRBD1
clone size: .
CDR3 DNA: TGTGCCAGCAGCTTAGGGACAGGGCGCGGCTACACCTTC
CDR3 protein: CASSLGTGRGYTF

V gene: TRBV27
J gene: TRBJ2-5
D gene: TRBD2
clone size: few
CDR3 DNA: TGTGCCAGCAGTTTAATAGCGGGGGGGAAGACCCAGTACTTC
CDR3 protein: CASSLIAGGKTQYF

V gene: TRBV20-1
J gene: TRBJ2-1
D gene: TRBD2
clone size: .
CDR3 DNA: TGCAGTGCTAGCGCGGGGGGGTTACAGTTCTTC
CDR3 protein: CSASAGGLQFF

V gene: TRBV10-3
J gene: TRBJ1-2
D gene: .
clone size: .
CDR3 DNA: TGTGCCATCGCTCCGGGGGGGTATGGCTACACCTTC
CDR3 protein: CAIAPGGYGYTF

V gene: TRBV19
J gene: TRBJ2-1
D gene: .
clone size: .
CDR3 DNA: TGTGCCAGTATGTACGGGGGGCCCCTTCCCAATGAGCAGTTCTTC
CDR3 protein: CASMYGGPLPNEQFF

V gene: TRBV5-6
J gene: TRBJ1-1
D gene: TRBD1
clone size: .
CDR3 DNA: TGTGCCAGCAGCTACGGGACAGCGAACACTGAAGCTTTCTTT
CDR3 protein: CASSYGTANTEAFF

V gene: TRBV30
J gene: TRBJ1-1
D gene: .
clone size: few
CDR3 DNA: TGTGCCTGGAGTACCAGTGGACAGACGCGCCCTGAAGCTTTCTTT
CDR3 protein: CAWSTSGQTRPEAFF

V gene: TRBV5-8
J gene: TRBJ1-2
D gene: .
clone size: .
CDR3 DNA: TGTGCCAGCAGCTATAATATTTACAGGGCTAATTATGGCTACACCTTC
CDR3 protein: CASSYNIYRANYGYTF

V gene: TRBV7-9
J gene: TRBJ1-6
D gene: .
clone size: .
CDR3 DNA: TGTGCCAGCAGCTTAACATCCGGACAGACCAATCTCGCGGGTTCACCCCTCCACTTT
CDR3 protein: CASSLTSGQTNLAGSPLHF

V gene: TRBV23-1
J gene: TRBJ1-1
D gene: TRBD1
clone size: .
CDR3 DNA: TGCGCCAGCGATCAGAGGGGCAGGGGGTGGTACGGGGAATCCTCCACTGAAGCTTTCTTT
CDR3 protein: CASDQRGRGWYGESSTEAFF

V gene: TRBV6-5
J gene: TRBJ1-1
D gene: TRBD1
clone size: .
CDR3 DNA: TGTGCCAGCAGTCAGGACAGGGGCGCAGAGACTGAAGCTTTCTTT
CDR3 protein: CASSQDRGAETEAFF

V gene: TRBV30
J gene: TRBJ1-1
D gene: .
clone size: .
CDR3 DNA: TGTGCCTGGGGGACACGAAACACTGAAGCTTTCTTT
CDR3 protein: CAWGTRNTEAFF

V gene: TRBV7-8
J gene: TRBJ1-5
D gene: .
clone size: once
CDR3 DNA: TGTGCCAGCAGCTTGCCAGATCAGCCCCAGCATTTT
CDR3 protein: CASSLPDQPQHF

V gene: TRBV5-1
J gene: TRBJ2-5
D gene: .
clone size: .
CDR3 DNA: TGCGCCAGCAGCTTGTTCCCGGGAGAGACCCAGTACTTC
CDR3 protein: CASSLFPGETQYF

V gene: TRBV29-1
J gene: TRBJ1-2
D gene: .
clone size: .
CDR3 DNA: TGCAGCGCCCCTGACATGATAAGGGGCTATGGCTACACCTTC
CDR3 protein: CSAPDMIRGYGYTF

V gene: TRBV7-9
J gene: TRBJ1-2
D gene: TRBD1
clone size: once
CDR3 DNA: TGTGCCAGCAGCCTATCGGACAGGGCTTATGGCTACACCTTC
CDR3 protein: CASSLSDRAYGYTF

V gene: TRBV4-3
J gene: TRBJ2-1
D gene: TRBD2
clone size: .
CDR3 DNA: TGCGCCAGCAGCCGAGGGGGTAGCGGGGGGTTCAATGAGCAGTTCTTC
CDR3 protein: CASSRGGSGGFNEQFF

V gene: TRBV5-1
J gene: TRBJ1-1
D gene: TRBD1
clone size: .
CDR3 DNA: TGCGCCAGCACCGACGGGACAGGGTTTACTGAAGCTTTCTTT
CDR3 protein: CASTDGTGFTEAFF

V gene: TRBV30
J gene: TRBJ1-4
D gene: TRBD1
clone size: few
CDR3 DNA: TGTGCCTGGACATATGGACAGGGGAATGAAAAACTGTTTTTT
CDR3 protein: CAWTYGQGNEKLFF

V gene: TRBV30
J gene: TRBJ1-2
D gene: .
clone size: .
CDR3 DNA: TGTGCCTGGAGACAGGTCGGGCAGCCTGGAGGCTACACCTTC
CDR3 protein: CAWRQVGQPGGYTF

V gene: TRBV7-6
J gene: TRBJ2-3
D gene: TRBD2
clone size: .
CDR3 DNA: TGTGCCAGCAGCTTAGAGGGAGCGGGAATCACAGATACGCAGTATTTT
CDR3 protein: CASSLEGAGITDTQYF

V gene: TRBV30
J gene: TRBJ1-3
D gene: .
clone size: .
CDR3 DNA: TGTGCCTGGAGTGTACGGGGCTCTGGAAACACCATATATTTT
CDR3 protein: CAWSVRGSGNTIYF

V gene: TRBV4-3
J gene: TRBJ1-2
D gene: .
clone size: .
CDR3 DNA: TGCGCCAGCAGCCAAGAGACAGGCCGGGGCTATGGCTACACCTTC
CDR3 protein: CASSQETGRGYGYTF

V gene: TRBV18
J gene: TRBJ2-7
D gene: TRBD2
clone size: .
CDR3 DNA: TGTGCCAGCTCACCCCCGACTAGCGGGGGGGCCTGGTACGAGCAGTACTTC
CDR3 protein: CASSPPTSGGAWYEQYF

V gene: TRBV7-6
J gene: TRBJ2-5
D gene: TRBD2
clone size: once
CDR3 DNA: TGTGCCAGCAACCCTAGCGGGGGTAGAGGAGAGACCCAGTACTTC
CDR3 protein: CASNPSGGRGETQYF

V gene: TRBV19
J gene: TRBJ1-1
D gene: TRBD1
clone size: .
CDR3 DNA: TGTGCCAGTAGTATAGACCCCCAGGGGGTTGACACTGAAGCTTTCTTT
CDR3 protein: CASSIDPQGVDTEAFF

V gene: TRBV5-5
J gene: TRBJ2-7
D gene: .
clone size: once
CDR3 DNA: TGTGCCAGCAGCTTAGAGCCCGGGATCTACGAGCAGTACTTC
CDR3 protein: CASSLEPGIYEQYF

V gene: TRBV7-8
J gene: TRBJ2-5
D gene: .
clone size: once
CDR3 DNA: TGTGCCAGCATCCTTGGAGGGGCAGATTACCAAGAGACCCAGTACTTC
CDR3 protein: CASILGGADYQETQYF

V gene: TRBV11-2
J gene: TRBJ1-6
D gene: .
clone size: .
CDR3 DNA: TGTGCCAGCAGCATAAGGGGGGGGTTACACGTGAATTCACCCCTCCACTTT
CDR3 protein: CASSIRGGLHVNSPLHF

V gene: TRBV7-2
J gene: TRBJ2-7
D gene: TRBD2
clone size: .
CDR3 DNA: TGTGCCAGCAGCTTATCAGGAAAGCGCGGGGGGTCGCGGTACGAGCAGTACTTC
CDR3 protein: CASSLSGKRGGSRYEQYF

V gene: TRBV29-1
J gene: TRBJ1-1
D gene: TRBD1
clone size: few
CDR3 DNA: TGCAGCGTACAGACAACAGGGGACACTGAAGCTTTCTTT
CDR3 protein: CSVQTTGDTEAFF

V gene: TRBV7-6
J gene: TRBJ1-2
D gene: TRBD1
clone size: .
CDR3 DNA: TGTGCCAGCAGCTTAGAATCGACAGGGAATGTAGGCTATGGCTACACCTTC
CDR3 protein: CASSLESTGNVGYGYTF

V gene: TRBV11-2
J gene: TRBJ1-2
D gene: .
clone size: few
CDR3 DNA: TGTGCCAGCAGCCTAACGGGAGCCTGGAGCTATGGCTACACCTTC
CDR3 protein: CASSLTGAWSYGYTF

V gene: TRBV7-2
J gene: TRBJ1-1
D gene: .
clone size: .
CDR3 DNA: TGTGCCAGCAGCCGGCGCGGGGTCACTGAAGCTTTCTTT
CDR3 protein: CASSRRGVTEAFF

V gene: TRBV19
J gene: TRBJ1-3
D gene: .
clone size: .
CDR3 DNA: TGTGCCAGTAGTTCCCCAGGGAGGGAGGCTGGAAACACCATATATTTT
CDR3 protein: CASSSPGREAGNTIYF

V gene: TRBV6-1
J gene: TRBJ2-3
D gene: .
clone size: .
CDR3 DNA: TGTGCCAGCAGTGTGGCGGACACAGATACGCAGTATTTT
CDR3 protein: CASSVADTDTQYF

V gene: TRBV25-1
J gene: TRBJ1-1
D gene: .
clone size: .
CDR3 DNA: TGTGCCAGCAGTGAAGAGGGAGCGAGAGCTTTCTTT
CDR3 protein: CASSEEGARAFF

V gene: TRBV11-2
J gene: TRBJ2-7
D gene: .
clone size: .
CDR3 DNA: TGTGCCAGCAGCTTAACGGGGGGCCGCTACGAGCAGTACTTC
CDR3 protein: CASSLTGGRYEQYF

V gene: TRBV5-1
J gene: TRBJ1-6
D gene: .
clone size: .
CDR3 DNA: TGCGCCAGCAGCCCAGAGGACAGCAACTACTACTATAATTCACCCCTCCACTTT
CDR3 protein: CASSPEDSNYYYNSPLHF

V gene: TRBV15
J gene: TRBJ1-2
D gene: .
clone size: .
CDR3 DNA: TGTGCCACCAGCAGAGCCGGGGGGGACGGCTACACCTTC
CDR3 protein: CATSRAGGDGYTF

V gene: TRBV6-5
J gene: TRBJ2-5
D gene: TRBD1
clone size: .
CDR3 DNA: TGTGCCAGCAGCGACAGGGCTCAAGAGACCCAGTACTTC
CDR3 protein: CASSDRAQETQYF

V gene: TRBV7-3
J gene: TRBJ1-1
D gene: .
clone size: .
CDR3 DNA: TGTGCCAGCAGCTTATCGGGGGAAAGGGGCACTGAAGCTTTCTTT
CDR3 protein: CASSLSGERGTEAFF

V gene: TRBV5-4
J gene: TRBJ2-5
D gene: .
clone size: .
CDR3 DNA: TGTGCCAGCAGTCTACGTGGGCGAGAGACCCAGTACTTC
CDR3 protein: CASSLRGRETQYF

V gene: TRBV5-1
J gene: TRBJ2-5
D gene: .
clone size: .
CDR3 DNA: TGCGCCAGCAGCTTGGCCCCCGCAGGGGATTTAGGAGGGACCCAGTACTTC
CDR3 protein: CASSLAPAGDLGGTQYF

V gene: TRBV28
J gene: TRBJ1-2
D gene: TRBD1
clone size: .
CDR3 DNA: TGTGCCAGCAGCCTTACAGGGGATGGCTACACCTTC
CDR3 protein: CASSLTGDGYTF

V gene: TRBV27
J gene: TRBJ1-5
D gene: .
clone size: once
CDR3 DNA: TGTGCCAGCAGTTTATCCAGGTTCAATCAGCCCCAGCATTTT
CDR3 protein: CASSLSRFNQPQHF

V gene: TRBV7-8
J gene: TRBJ1-2
D gene: TRBD1
clone size: .
CDR3 DNA: TGTGCCAGCAGCTACCCGGGACAGGTTGGAGGCTACACCTTC
CDR3 protein: CASSYPGQVGGYTF

V gene: TRBV4-1
J gene: TRBJ1-2
D gene: TRBD1
clone size: .
CDR3 DNA: TGCGCCAGCAGCCACCCTGGGGGGACAGGGGTTGGCTACACCTTC
CDR3 protein: CASSHPGGTGVGYTF

V gene: TRBV30
J gene: TRBJ1-6
D gene: .
clone size: .
CDR3 DNA: TGTGCCTGGAGTTCGTTCATTGGCTCAGGATATTCACCCCTCCACTTT
CDR3 protein: CAWSSFIGSGYSPLHF

V gene: TRBV27
J gene: TRBJ2-6
D gene: .
clone size: .
CDR3 DNA: TGTGCCAGCAGTTTATACAGACCAGATGGGGCCAACGTCCTGACTTTC
CDR3 protein: CASSLYRPDGANVLTF

V gene: TRBV13
J gene: TRBJ1-1
D gene: .
clone size: .
CDR3 DNA: TGTGCCAGCAGCTCCCGACATGGAATTCAAGCTTTCTTT
CDR3 protein: CASSSRHGIQAFF

V gene: TRBV19
J gene: TRBJ1-3
D gene: .
clone size: .
CDR3 DNA: TGTGCCAGTAGTATAGATGGGGCCAGTCTTGGAAACACCATATATTTT
CDR3 protein: CASSIDGASLGNTIYF

V gene: TRBV5-1
J gene: TRBJ2-7
D gene: TRBD1
clone size: .
CDR3 DNA: TGCGCCAGCAGCCCGAACACGAGGGGACAGGTCAGCTCCTACGAGCAGTACTTC
CDR3 protein: CASSPNTRGQVSSYEQYF

V gene: TRBV20-1
J gene: TRBJ2-1
D gene: .
clone size: .
CDR3 DNA: TGCAGTGCTAGATCATACAATGAGCAGTTCTTC
CDR3 protein: CSARSYNEQFF

V gene: TRBV6-5
J gene: TRBJ2-7
D gene: TRBD1
clone size: .
CDR3 DNA: TGTGCCAGCAGTTACTCTTGGGCAGGGGGCTACGAGCAGTACTTC
CDR3 protein: CASSYSWAGGYEQYF

V gene: TRBV7-6
J gene: TRBJ2-7
D gene: TRBD1
clone size: .
CDR3 DNA: TGTGCCAGCAGCTTAGAGGACAGGGGCTACGAGCAGTACTTC
CDR3 protein: CASSLEDRGYEQYF